The 5 T cell receptor beta chains given below trace back to one sample, sequenced in a study of radiotherapy plus CTLA-4 blockade in lung cancer (dated by TCRdb to 2016 to 2018). Receptors were amplified or captured by the immunoSEQ multiplex PCR assay. TCRdb limited this immuneACCESS table to in-frame rearrangements with V and J called. A share of clones is missing; checked studies link under half to unresolved V genes, and the rest is unexplained. Counted in this sample were 85,000 to 95,000 clones; 80% to 85% of them appeared once. In total, the top ten clones hold over 20% of the sample. The specimen comprised peripheral blood, sampled from a patient treated with radiotherapy plus ipilimumab. The receptors shown here come from a human donor with non-small cell lung cancer that progressed on radiotherapy plus ipilimumab.

V usage is TRBV30 and J usage is TRBJ1-1, with D perhaps matching TRBD1 (6 bases). Trimming stripped 5 bases from V and 5 bases from J, with 15 bases between. The CDR3 contains 13 residues. Germline CDR1 reads GTSNPN; CDR2 reads SVGIG (reference sequence). The CDR3 region has the DNA TGTGCCTGGGACAGGATCCAGGGTACTGAAGCTTTCTTT. Protein: CAWDRIQGTEAFF.

This chain connects TRBV2 to TRBJ2-3; tentatively, D is TRBD2 (6 bases). Germline V gene data show CDR1 as SNHLY and CDR2 as FYNNEI. The length of the CDR3 is 15 residues. Trimming stripped 6 bases from V and 6 bases from J, with 19 bases between. DNA of the CDR3: TGTGCCAGCAGGAACCGGGACTCTAAAGCGGATACGCAGTATTTT. It specifies CASRNRDSKADTQYF.

The CDR3 region has the DNA TGTGCCAGCAGCGGGAGCCTATCCTACGAGCAGTACGTC. This gives the protein CASSGSLSYEQYV. This chain connects TRBV6-1 to TRBJ2-7; D is perhaps TRBD2 (6 bases). This CDR3 is built from 13 residues. V was clipped by 6 bases and J by 1 base, with 10 bases between them. CDR1 is MNHNS, CDR2 SASEGT, per germline.

V usage is TRBV5-1 and J usage is TRBJ2-2; D is ambiguous. CDR3 length equals 15 residues. Between the trimmed V and J ends, which lost 0 bases and 1 base, there was a span of 7 bases. Germline CDR1 reads SGHRS; CDR2 reads YFSETQ. CDR3 nucleotides: TGCGCCAGCAGCTTGGTAGCTAAGAACACCGGGGAGCTGTTTTTT. Its translation: CASSLVAKNTGELFF.

The CDR3 is CASSFAGKVQETQYF. DNA of the CDR3: TGTGCCAGCAGTTTTGCTGGTAAGGTACAAGAGACCCAGTACTTC. The V and J genes are TRBV28 and TRBJ2-5; no reliable D call. CDR1 is MDHEN, CDR2 SYDVKM, per germline. Deletions cut 3 bases from V and 2 bases from J, with 13 bases between. The CDR3 runs to 15 residues.